The present TCR beta chain was sequenced within a study of T cell responses to AZD1222 COVID-19 vaccine. Whole-study results and caveats: The donors showed a predominance of white British ancestry and of females, with possible underestimation of clonal diversity. Unmutated variant regions are reportedly the target of nearly half of TCRs that are spike-specific.

This clone was seen only once. What it binds is unknown. Germline trimming cut 0 bases from V and 3 bases from J; bases unmatched to any gene: 5. This CDR3 contains 16 residues. Per germline, CDR1 MNHEY and CDR2 SVGEGT. Only in-frame clones appear in the TCRdb table, and some are missing; sequencing was by immunoSEQ multiplex PCR. The profile shows around 120,000 clones, roughly 90% of them singletons. V is TRBV6-2 or TRBV6-3 and J is TRBJ2-7, with 10 bases lining up with TRBD2. The source material was peripheral blood, sampled on day 0 of AZD1222 vaccination. The source is an adult in good health. Here the CDR3 DNA reads TGTGCCAGCAGTTACTCACCTAGCGGGAGCCTCTACGAGCAGTACTTC. This translates into CASSYSPSGSLYEQYF.